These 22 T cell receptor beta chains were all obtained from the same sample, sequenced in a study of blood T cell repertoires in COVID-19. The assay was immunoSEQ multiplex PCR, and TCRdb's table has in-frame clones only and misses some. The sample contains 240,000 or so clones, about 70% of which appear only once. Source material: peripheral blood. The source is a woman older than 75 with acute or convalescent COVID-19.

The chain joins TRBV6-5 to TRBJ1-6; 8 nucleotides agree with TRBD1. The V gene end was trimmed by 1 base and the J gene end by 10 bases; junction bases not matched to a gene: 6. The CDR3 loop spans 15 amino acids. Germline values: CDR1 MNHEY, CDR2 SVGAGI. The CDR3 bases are TGTGCCAGCAGTTACTTACGGACAGGGCCCTCACCCCTCCACTTT. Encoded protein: CASSYLRTGPSPLHF.

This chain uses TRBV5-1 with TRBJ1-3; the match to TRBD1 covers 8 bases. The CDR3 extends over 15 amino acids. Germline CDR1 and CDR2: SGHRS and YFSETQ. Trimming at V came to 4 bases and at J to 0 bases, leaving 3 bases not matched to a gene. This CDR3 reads CASSRDRTSGNTIYF. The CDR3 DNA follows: TGCGCCAGCAGCCGGGACAGGACCTCTGGAAACACCATATATTTT.

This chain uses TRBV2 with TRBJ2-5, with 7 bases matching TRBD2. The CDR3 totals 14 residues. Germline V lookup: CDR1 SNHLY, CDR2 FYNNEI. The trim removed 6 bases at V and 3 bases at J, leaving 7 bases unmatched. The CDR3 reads CASRLRAGKETQYF. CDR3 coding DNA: TGTGCCAGCAGACTTCGAGCGGGAAAAGAGACCCAGTACTTC.

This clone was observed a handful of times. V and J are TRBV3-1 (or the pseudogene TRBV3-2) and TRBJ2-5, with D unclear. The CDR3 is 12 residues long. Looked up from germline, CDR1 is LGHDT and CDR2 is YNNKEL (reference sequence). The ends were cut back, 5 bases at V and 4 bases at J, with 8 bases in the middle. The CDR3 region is CASSSLRETQYF. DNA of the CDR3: TGTGCCAGCAGCTCTCTTCGAGAGACCCAGTACTTC.

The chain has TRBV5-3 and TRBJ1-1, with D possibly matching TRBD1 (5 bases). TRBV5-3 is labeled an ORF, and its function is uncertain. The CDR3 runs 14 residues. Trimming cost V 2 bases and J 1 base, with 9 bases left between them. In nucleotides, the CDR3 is TGTGCCAGAAGCTTAGTGACAGCGAACACTGAAGCTTTCTTT. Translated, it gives CARSLVTANTEAFF.

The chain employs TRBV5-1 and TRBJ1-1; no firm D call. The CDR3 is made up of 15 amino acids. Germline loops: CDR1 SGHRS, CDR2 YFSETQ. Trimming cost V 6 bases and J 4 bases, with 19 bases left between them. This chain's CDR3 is CASNPYAREGTEAFF. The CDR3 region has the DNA TGCGCCAGCAACCCCTATGCGAGGGAGGGCACTGAAGCTTTCTTT.

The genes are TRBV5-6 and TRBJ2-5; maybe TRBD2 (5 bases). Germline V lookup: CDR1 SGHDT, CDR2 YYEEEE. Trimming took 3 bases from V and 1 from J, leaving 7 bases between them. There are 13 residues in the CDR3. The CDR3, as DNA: TGTGCCAGCAGCTCGGGGTCCCAAGAGACCCAGTACTTC. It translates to CASSSGSQETQYF.

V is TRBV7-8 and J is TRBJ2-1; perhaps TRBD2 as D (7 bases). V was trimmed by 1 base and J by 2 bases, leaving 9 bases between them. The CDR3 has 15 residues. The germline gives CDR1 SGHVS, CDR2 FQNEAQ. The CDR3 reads CASSLGRGPYNEQFF. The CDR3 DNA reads TGTGCCAGCAGCTTAGGGCGGGGGCCCTACAATGAGCAGTTCTTC.

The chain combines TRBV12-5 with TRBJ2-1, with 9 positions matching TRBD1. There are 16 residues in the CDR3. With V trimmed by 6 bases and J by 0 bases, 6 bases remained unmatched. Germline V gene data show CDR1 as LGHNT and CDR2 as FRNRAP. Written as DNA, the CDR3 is TGTGCTAGTGGGGGGACAGGGCTCGTCTCCTACAATGAGCAGTTCTTC. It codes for CASGGTGLVSYNEQFF.

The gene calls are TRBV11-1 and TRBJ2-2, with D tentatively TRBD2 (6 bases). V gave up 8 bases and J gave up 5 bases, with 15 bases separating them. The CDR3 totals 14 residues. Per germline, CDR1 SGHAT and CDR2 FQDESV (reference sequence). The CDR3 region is CASAIGAGTGELFF. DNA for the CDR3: TGTGCCAGCGCAATCGGGGCGGGAACCGGGGAGCTGTTTTTT.

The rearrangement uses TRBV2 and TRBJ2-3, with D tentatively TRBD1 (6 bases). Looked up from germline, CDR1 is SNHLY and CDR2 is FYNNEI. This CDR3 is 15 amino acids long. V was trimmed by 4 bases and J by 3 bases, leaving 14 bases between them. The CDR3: CASSVRQGRTDTQYF. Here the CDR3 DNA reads TGTGCCAGCAGTGTTCGGCAGGGGCGGACAGATACGCAGTATTTT.

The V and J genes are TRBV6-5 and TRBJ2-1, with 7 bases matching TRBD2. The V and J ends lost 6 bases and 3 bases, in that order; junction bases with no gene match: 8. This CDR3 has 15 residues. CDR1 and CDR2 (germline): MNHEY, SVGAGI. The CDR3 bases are TGTGCCAGCAGCCACACTAGCGCCTACTACAATGAGCAGTTCTTC. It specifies CASSHTSAYYNEQFF.

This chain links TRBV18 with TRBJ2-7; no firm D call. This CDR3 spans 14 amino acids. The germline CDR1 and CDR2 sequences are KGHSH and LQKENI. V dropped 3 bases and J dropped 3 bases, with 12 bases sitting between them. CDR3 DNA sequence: TGTGCCAGCTCACCCCAGGTTATATTCTACGAGCAGTACTTC. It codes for CASSPQVIFYEQYF.

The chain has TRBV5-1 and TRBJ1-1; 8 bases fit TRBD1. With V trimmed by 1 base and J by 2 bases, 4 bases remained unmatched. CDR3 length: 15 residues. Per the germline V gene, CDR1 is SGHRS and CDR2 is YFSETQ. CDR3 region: CASSLQGAINTEAFF. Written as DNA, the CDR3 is TGCGCCAGCAGCTTGCAGGGGGCGATCAACACTGAAGCTTTCTTT.

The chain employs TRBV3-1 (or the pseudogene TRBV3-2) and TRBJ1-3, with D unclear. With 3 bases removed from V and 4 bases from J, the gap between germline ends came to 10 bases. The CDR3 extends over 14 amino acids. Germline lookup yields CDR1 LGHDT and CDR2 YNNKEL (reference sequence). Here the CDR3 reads CASSHEAGGNTIYF. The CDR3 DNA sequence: TGTGCCAGCAGCCACGAGGCTGGAGGAAACACCATATATTTT.

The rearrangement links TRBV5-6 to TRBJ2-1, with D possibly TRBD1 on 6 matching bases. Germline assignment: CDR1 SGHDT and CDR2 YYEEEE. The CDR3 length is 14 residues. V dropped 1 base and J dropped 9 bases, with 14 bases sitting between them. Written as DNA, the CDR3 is TGTGCCAGCAGCTTGACAGGGATGTTCGGTGAGCAGTTCTTC. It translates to CASSLTGMFGEQFF.

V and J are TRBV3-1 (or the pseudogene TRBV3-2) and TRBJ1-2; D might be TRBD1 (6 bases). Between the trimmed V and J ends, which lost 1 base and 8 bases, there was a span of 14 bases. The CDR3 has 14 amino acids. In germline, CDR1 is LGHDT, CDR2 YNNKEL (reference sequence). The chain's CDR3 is CASSQGNRVEGYTF. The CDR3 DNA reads TGTGCCAGCAGCCAAGGGAACAGGGTAGAGGGCTACACCTTC.

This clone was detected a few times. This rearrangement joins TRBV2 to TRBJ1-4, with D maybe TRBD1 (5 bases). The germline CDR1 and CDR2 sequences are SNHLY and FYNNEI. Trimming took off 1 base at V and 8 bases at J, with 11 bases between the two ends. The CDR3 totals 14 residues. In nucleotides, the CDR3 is TGTGCCAGCAGTGAAGTGCAGGGATCGGAAAAACTGTTTTTT. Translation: CASSEVQGSEKLFF.

The CDR3 sequence is CASSPRQGYNSPLHF. The CDR3 region has the DNA TGTGCCAGCAGCCCCCGACAGGGTTATAATTCACCCCTCCACTTT. The chain recombines TRBV9 with TRBJ1-6; 7 nucleotides line up with TRBD1. V lost 4 bases to trimming and J lost 4 bases; unmatched junction nucleotides: 5. Germline CDR1 SGDLS, CDR2 YYNGEE. The CDR3 has 15 amino acids.

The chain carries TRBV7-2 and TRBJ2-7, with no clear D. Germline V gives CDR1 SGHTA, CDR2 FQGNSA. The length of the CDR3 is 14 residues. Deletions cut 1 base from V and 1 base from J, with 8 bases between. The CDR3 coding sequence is TGTGCCAGCAGCTTAGGCCAGAATTCCTACGAGCAGTACTTC. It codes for CASSLGQNSYEQYF.

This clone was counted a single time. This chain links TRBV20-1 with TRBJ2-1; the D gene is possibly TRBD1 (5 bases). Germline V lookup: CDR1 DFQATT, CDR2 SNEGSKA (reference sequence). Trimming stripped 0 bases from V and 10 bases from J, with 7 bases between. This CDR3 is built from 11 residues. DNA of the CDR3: TGCAGTGCTAGAGATGGGGCGGAGCAGTTCTTC. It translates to CSARDGAEQFF.

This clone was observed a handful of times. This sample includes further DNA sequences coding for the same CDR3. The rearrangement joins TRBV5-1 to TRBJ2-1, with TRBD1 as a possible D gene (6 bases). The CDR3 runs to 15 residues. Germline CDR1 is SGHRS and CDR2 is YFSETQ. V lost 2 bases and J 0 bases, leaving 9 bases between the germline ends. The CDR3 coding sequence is TGCGCCAGCAGCTTAGGGGGATCCTCCTACAATGAGCAGTTCTTC. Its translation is CASSLGGSSYNEQFF. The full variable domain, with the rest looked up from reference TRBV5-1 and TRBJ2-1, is KAGVTQTPRYLIKTRGQQVTLSCSPISGHRSVSWYQQTPGQGLQFLFEYFSETQRNKGNFPGRFSGRQFSNSRSEMNVSTLELGDSALYLCASSLGGSSYNEQFFGPGTRLTVL.